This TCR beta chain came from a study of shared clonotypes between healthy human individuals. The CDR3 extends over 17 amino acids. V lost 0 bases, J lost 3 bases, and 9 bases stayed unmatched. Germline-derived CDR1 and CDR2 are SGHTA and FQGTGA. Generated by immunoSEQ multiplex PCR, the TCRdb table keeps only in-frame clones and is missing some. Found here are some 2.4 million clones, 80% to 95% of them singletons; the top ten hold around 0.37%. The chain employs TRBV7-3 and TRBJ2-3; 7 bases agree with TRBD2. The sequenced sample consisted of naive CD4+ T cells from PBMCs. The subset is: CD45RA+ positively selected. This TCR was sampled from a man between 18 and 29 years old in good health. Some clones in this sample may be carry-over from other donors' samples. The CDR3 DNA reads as TGTGCCAGCAGCTTAACGTCTGGGGGACTAAGGACAGATACGCAGTATTTT. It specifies CASSLTSGGLRTDTQYF.